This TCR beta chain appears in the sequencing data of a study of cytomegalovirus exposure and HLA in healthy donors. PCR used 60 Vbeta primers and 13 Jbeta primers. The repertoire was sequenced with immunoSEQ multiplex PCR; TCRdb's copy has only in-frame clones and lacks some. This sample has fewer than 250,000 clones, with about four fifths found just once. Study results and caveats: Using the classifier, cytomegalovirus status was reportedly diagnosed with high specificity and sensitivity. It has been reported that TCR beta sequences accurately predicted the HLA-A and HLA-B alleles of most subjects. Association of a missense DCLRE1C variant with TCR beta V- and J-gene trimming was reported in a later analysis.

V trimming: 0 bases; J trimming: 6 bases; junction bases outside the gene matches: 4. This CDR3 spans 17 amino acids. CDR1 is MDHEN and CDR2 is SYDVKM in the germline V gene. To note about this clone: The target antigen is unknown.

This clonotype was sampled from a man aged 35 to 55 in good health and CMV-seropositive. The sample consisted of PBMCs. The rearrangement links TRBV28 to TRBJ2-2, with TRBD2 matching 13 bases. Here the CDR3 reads CASSLWALAGGPGELFF. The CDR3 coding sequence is TGTGCCAGCAGTTTATGGGCACTAGCGGGAGGGCCCGGGGAGCTGTTTTTT.